These 2 T cell receptor beta chains came from one sample sequenced in a study of cytomegalovirus exposure and HLA in healthy donors. PCR was performed using 60 Vbeta and 13 Jbeta primers. Produced via immunoSEQ multiplex PCR; TCRdb's table is partial and in-frame only. The profile shows more than 95,000 clones, under 20% of them singletons. The sequencing input was PBMCs. These receptors all come from a female donor in good health and CMV-seropositive.

There are a few counts of this clone. In nucleotides, the CDR3 is TGTGCCAGCAGCTCCGTGGGGGGGGGTGAAGCTTTCTTT. This gives the protein CASSSVGGGEAFF. The V and J genes are TRBV7-9 and TRBJ1-1, with a possible D match to TRBD1 (5 bases). The germline V gene encodes CDR1 SEHNR and CDR2 FQNEAQ (reference sequence). Trimming left V 4 bases short and J 7 bases short, with 13 bases between. This CDR3 is built from 13 residues.

The genes are TRBV4-2 and TRBJ2-1, with a tentative D call TRBD1 (7 bases). This CDR3 region has 15 residues. CDR1 and CDR2 from the germline V gene are LGHNA and YNFKEQ. V was shortened by 2 bases and J by 7 bases, with 15 bases between the two germline ends. CDR3: CASSQNRGGINEQFF. The CDR3 nucleotides are TGTGCCAGCAGCCAAAACAGGGGAGGTATTAATGAGCAGTTCTTC.